A few counts support the clone carrying this TCR beta chain. Distinct nucleotide sequences in the sample also encode this CDR3. Germline trimming cut 2 bases from V and 2 bases from J; bases unmatched to any gene: 7. The CDR3 is 17 amino acids. In germline, CDR1 is SNHLY, CDR2 FYNNEI. Profiled with immunoSEQ multiplex PCR; TCRdb holds only in-frame clones, not every one. Seen here are 50,000 to 65,000 clones, around 83% observed once, and the top ten hold 5%. The data were taken from a study of OX40 agonist ivuxolimab in advanced cancers. As for the study in general: Cohort: 80% to 90% men, mean age 60, aged roughly 20 to 79.

The TCR comes from an adult with an advanced solid tumor such as melanoma, head and neck, liver or kidney cancer. Sequenced material: CD4+ or CD8+ T cells sorted from blood, taken in a trial of the OX40 agonist ivuxolimab. This chain uses TRBV2 with TRBJ2-3; TRBD2 aligns across 10 bases. Here the CDR3 reads CASSERLAGDFTDTQYF. In DNA, the CDR3 is TGTGCCAGCAGTGAAAGGCTAGCGGGGGACTTCACAGATACGCAGTATTTT.